This entry describes one T cell receptor (beta chain). The table lists this clone with a count of one. Its cognate antigen has yet to be identified. No qualities accompany the bases; no much larger clone lies one base away. The CDR3 measures 16 amino acids from cysteine to phenylalanine. The CDR3 DNA has 48 bases and is translated from base 1. Germline trimming: 5 bases from V, 4 bases from J; junction bases outside gene matches: 6. The germline V gene specifies MDHEN as CDR1 and SYDVKM as CDR2. The data stem from a study of regulatory and conventional T cells in RAG deficiency (dated by TCRdb to about 2017). Study-level background: High-throughput TCR beta sequencing was used to compare the diversity and composition of the Treg, conventional CD4+ and CD8+ T cell repertoires of RAG-deficient patients with those of healthy controls. What the work shows at the level of the full study, not this receptor alone: In Omenn syndrome patients, sorted CD25-high CD127-low cells may represent peripherally activated cells rather than bona fide Treg cells. For some subjects, some T-cell subset analyses were not performed. Compared with control T-cell subpopulations, the RAG-deficient patients had markedly lower Shannon entropy and higher Simpson indices. All patient T-cell subsets had shorter CDR3 lengths; Omenn syndrome patients showed >75% Treg-Tconv repertoire overlap at nucleotide and amino acid level. In Omenn syndrome and CID/AS patients compared with controls, roughly 99-fold fewer unique TCR beta sequences were detected from Treg cells, versus around 9.5-fold fewer for other subsets.

To prepare the library, the immunoSEQ multiplex PCR assay was applied. Genomic DNA from the sorted T-cell subsets was used to amplify and sequence rearranged TCR beta chain products. The source study handled its data this way. Shannon entropy and Simpson indices were used to measure the diversity of productive TCR beta rearrangements in each repertoire. Clonal expansion was assessed using the summed frequency of the 100 most abundant productive TCR beta clonotypes among total reads. The TRB repertoires were scored with a self-reactivity index that is based on amino acid usage at CDR3beta positions 6 and 7. Two-way ANOVA was used for repertoire analyses, and Student t or Mann-Whitney tests were used for flow cytometric analyses. TCRdb's version of the immuneACCESS table is confined to in-frame rearrangements and falls short of the full clone set. An unresolved V gene accounts for under half of the shortfall where checked; the remainder is of unknown origin. Clone size and V and J calls were adopted from that table, with D and trimming inferred from the DNA. Counted in this sample were approximately 10,000 clones; approximately 93% of them appeared once. Roughly 1.4% of the sample rests with the top ten.

Before genomic DNA was extracted, regulatory T cells were isolated from blood as CD4+CD25-high CD127-low cells. Repertoire analyses used roughly 8 healthy control donors as the comparison group. In addition, the sample was reused for a study of regulatory T cells. Reported in the second study: For the multiplex PCR, 52 forward TRBV primers and 13 reverse TRBJ primers were used, and amplification bias was corrected with both assay-based and computational methods. In patients, repertoires had restricted unique TRB V-J pairs and skewed V and J gene usage, with regulatory T cells showing the most marked changes. The study compared T-cell receptor beta repertoires of sorted regulatory, conventional CD4+ and CD8+ T cells between CD3G-deficient patients and healthy controls. Peripheral blood mononuclear cells were isolated by Ficoll density separation. Rearranged TRB loci were amplified from genomic DNA by multiplex PCR within the immunoSEQ assay. TRB amplicons were sequenced using an Illumina HiSeq platform. Raw sequences were error-filtered and aligned to reference gene sequences by custom algorithms and were subsequently analyzed with the immunoSEQ online tools. Frequencies of productive and nonproductive TRB rearrangements were evaluated among both unique and total sequences. For group comparisons, t tests, Mann-Whitney tests or two-way ANOVA were performed in Prism software.

This receptor chain uses TRBV28 and TRBJ2-1; a stretch of 12 junction bases matches TRBD2. The TCR originated in a human donor in good health. Source material: CD127- CD25+ CD4+ Tregs sorted from blood. The CDR3 sequence is CASSMGLAGRYNEQFF. The bases are TGTGCCAGCAGTATGGGACTAGCGGGCCGATACAATGAGCAGTTCTTC.